The 8 T cell receptor beta chains presented below share a single source sample, sequenced in a study of shared T cell receptors in the human thymus. Produced via immunoSEQ multiplex PCR; TCRdb's table is partial and in-frame only. The table lists approximately 490,000 clones, approximately 80% of them singletons. This sample was shared with a second study, whose subject was human thymus T cells.

Sequencing input: thymocytes. The receptors come from a boy under two years old with a congenital heart defect.

This clone was found once. The CDR3 is CASSQNLPPDTRAFF. DNA of the CDR3: TGTGCCAGCAGCCAAAATTTGCCCCCAGACACCCGGGCTTTCTTT. This chain links TRBV14 with TRBJ1-1; D is ambiguous. Germline CDR1 and CDR2: SGHDN and FVKESK. Trimming stripped 2 bases from V and 11 bases from J, with 21 bases between. This CDR3 contains 15 residues.

This chain uses TRBV11-3 with TRBJ2-1; 7 nucleotides line up with TRBD1. The V gene's germline CDR1 is SGHNT and CDR2 YENEEA. The CDR3 is made up of 15 amino acids. Trimming at V came to 3 bases and at J to 0 bases, leaving 2 bases not matched to a gene. In DNA, the CDR3 is TGTGCCAGCAGCTTCGAGGGGGCCTCCTACAATGAGCAGTTCTTC. This gives the protein CASSFEGASYNEQFF.

This clone has only a few counts. The chain joins TRBV5-1 to TRBJ2-3, with TRBD1 matching 7 bases. The germline V gene has CDR1 SGHRS and CDR2 YFSETQ. V trimming: 4 bases; J trimming: 5 bases; junction bases outside the gene matches: 10. This CDR3 comprises 15 residues. CDR3 nucleotide sequence: TGCGCCAGCAGCCCTACAGGGGTGGGCAGAGATACGCAGTATTTT. Translation: CASSPTGVGRDTQYF.

The genes are TRBV19 and TRBJ2-7; the match to TRBD1 covers 7 bases. Germline V gene sequence: CDR1 LNHDA, CDR2 SQIVND (reference sequence). There are 14 residues in the CDR3. The V and J ends lost 5 bases and 5 bases, in that order; junction bases with no gene match: 9. CDR3 DNA sequence: TGTGCCAGTAGTGCAGTGACAGGGTCCCACGAGCAGTACTTC. This translates into CASSAVTGSHEQYF.

V is TRBV10-1 and J is TRBJ2-3; unclear D gene. Trimming removed 7 bases from V and 2 bases from J, with 19 bases in between. The CDR3 runs 16 residues. The germline V gene encodes CDR1 WNHNN and CDR2 SYGVQD (reference sequence). DNA of the CDR3: TGCGCCAGCAATAGACACCTCTCGTTCTTCACAGATACGCAGTATTTT. It translates to CASNRHLSFFTDTQYF.

This chain connects TRBV28 to TRBJ1-5, with D uncertain. V was pared by 3 bases and J by 0 bases, with 12 bases between. CDR1 and CDR2 (germline): MDHEN, SYDVKM. The CDR3 consists of 16 residues. The CDR3 sequence: CASSFGGLYSNQPQHF. In DNA, the CDR3 is TGTGCCAGCAGTTTCGGAGGGCTTTATAGCAATCAGCCCCAGCATTTT.

The chain has TRBV15 and TRBJ1-3; TRBD1 aligns across 7 bases. With V trimmed by 5 bases and J by 2 bases, 9 bases remained unmatched. In germline, CDR1 is LNHNV, CDR2 YYDKDF (reference sequence). This CDR3 contains 16 residues. The CDR3 sequence: CATSLHRGQPGNTIYF. CDR3 coding DNA: TGTGCCACCAGCCTACACAGGGGCCAACCTGGAAACACCATATATTTT.

Only one count was recorded for this clone. The rearrangement links TRBV30 to TRBJ1-4, with 9 bases that match TRBD1. The CDR3 is 18 residues long. The trim removed 1 base at V and 8 bases at J, leaving 17 bases unmatched. Per germline, CDR1 GTSNPN and CDR2 SVGIG (reference sequence). CDR3 DNA: TGTGCCTGGAGTGCCACAAATTACCGGGACAGGGAAAGAGAAAAACTGTTTTTT. Its translation is CAWSATNYRDREREKLFF.